This entry features one T cell receptor (beta chain) sequence. Its antigen is unknown. This sample was taken from a study of T-cell reconstitution after alpha-beta-depleted transplantation in children. Study results and limitations: In patients about two months after transplant, alpha-beta T cells reportedly arose from several hundred expanded graft clones. TCRbeta diversity was high at day 60 in some patients (a result of surviving recipient T cells and thymic progenitors). Newly generated T cells supplied most T-cell counts and diversity one year post-transplant.

As it was prepared, the TCRbeta library received unique molecular identifiers. A single record per CDR3 protein comes from TCRdb applying MiXCR to the PCR reads. This sample has over 150,000 distinct CDR3 sequences, with about 7% found just once. Looked up from germline, CDR1 is DFQATT and CDR2 is SNEGSKA (reference sequence). The CDR3 totals 12 residues. The germline V and J ends were trimmed by 3 bases and 11 bases, with 15 bases remaining between them. The sequences come from PBMCs, collected before TCRalphabeta/CD19-depleted stem cell transplant. This clonotype originated in a boy younger than 10 with acute lymphoblastic leukemia, due to receive a stem cell transplant. The gene calls are TRBV20-1 and TRBJ2-3, with D possibly TRBD2 on 5 matching bases. DNA for the CDR3: TGCAGTGCTAGTATCATTGGGAGCCTGCAGTATTTT. Its protein is CSASIIGSLQYF.